The 11 T cell receptor beta chains below come from one sample, sequenced in a study of T cell changes during pregnancy in multiple sclerosis. Some clones are missing from TCRdb's copy, which holds only in-frame ones; the method was immunoSEQ multiplex PCR. Seen here are 65,000 to 85,000 clones, 94% observed once, and the top ten hold 0.11% to 0.15%. Material: CD4+ T cells from peripheral blood mononuclear cells, obtained after pregnancy. The receptors come from a female donor with multiple sclerosis, enrolled in a pregnancy study.

The chain carries TRBV19 and TRBJ2-4, with TRBD1 matching 10 bases. The CDR3 spans 13 residues. Germline loops: CDR1 LNHDA, CDR2 SQIVND (reference sequence). Trimming cost V 9 bases and J 9 bases; bases outside gene matches: 8. The CDR3 region has the DNA TGTGCCAGCCTGGGACAGGGGCTTGGCATTCAGTACTTC. Translating it yields CASLGQGLGIQYF. The full variable domain, with the rest looked up from reference TRBV19 and TRBJ2-4, is DGGITQSPKYLFRKEGQNVTLSCEQNLNHDAMYWYRQDPGQGLRLIYYSQIVNDFQKGDIAEGYSVSREKKESFPLTVTSAQKNPTAFYLCASLGQGLGIQYFGAGTRLSVL.

This chain joins TRBV25-1 and TRBJ2-2, with 10 bases identical to TRBD2. V was pared by 5 bases and J by 7 bases, with 7 bases of the junction left unmatched. The germline gives CDR1 MGHDK, CDR2 SYGVNS. This CDR3 has 15 amino acids. The CDR3 DNA reads as TGTGCCAGCAGTCGGAGCGGGAGGGCCATCGGGGAGCTGTTTTTT. The encoded protein is CASSRSGRAIGELFF.

The count of this clone is one. The rearrangement uses TRBV7-2 and TRBJ2-2; D is unclear. Germline CDR1 is SGHTA and CDR2 is FQGNSA. The V and J ends lost 3 bases and 5 bases respectively, with 13 bases between them. The CDR3 length is 15 residues. The CDR3 DNA reads as TGTGCCAGCAGCTTCCTCAGGATGGAAACCGGGGAGCTGTTTTTT. As protein: CASSFLRMETGELFF.

This sequence joins TRBV6-5 and TRBJ1-1; no firm D call. The CDR3 covers 13 residues. Germline CDR1 is MNHEY and CDR2 is SVGAGI. The germline V and J ends were trimmed by 10 bases and 0 bases, with 12 bases remaining between them. The CDR3 protein is CATLVAMNTEAFF. In nucleotides, the CDR3 is TGTGCCACCCTGGTGGCAATGAACACTGAAGCTTTCTTT.

V is TRBV20-1 and J is TRBJ1-1; 7 positions match TRBD1. This CDR3 has 11 amino acids. Trimming cost V 2 bases and J 11 bases; bases outside gene matches: 5. Germline V gene data show CDR1 as DFQATT and CDR2 as SNEGSKA (reference sequence). The CDR3 sequence is CSARRGRLAFF. The CDR3 DNA follows: TGCAGTGCTAGAAGGGGGCGATTGGCTTTCTTT.

The chain combines TRBV9 with TRBJ1-5; no clear D. Trimming stripped 0 bases from V and 7 bases from J, with 11 bases between. CDR1 is SGDLS, CDR2 YYNGEE, per germline. CDR3 length equals 14 residues. CDR3 bases: TGTGCCAGCAGCGTAGCGCCGGGAGGCCAGCCCCAGCATTTT. Translation gives CASSVAPGGQPQHF.

V gene TRBV4-2 combines with J gene TRBJ1-2; tentatively, D is TRBD1 (5 bases). Germline lookup yields CDR1 LGHNA and CDR2 YNFKEQ. The V end was cut by 4 bases, the J end by 6 bases, with 27 bases between. This CDR3 is built from 18 residues. The CDR3 is CASSPTPGEGSRGNGYTF. The CDR3 region has the DNA TGTGCCAGCAGCCCTACCCCCGGGGAGGGGAGCCGAGGCAATGGCTACACCTTC.

Details on this clone: One end of the junction varies from germline; a read error may be responsible. The same CDR3 is also encoded by other DNA sequences in this sample. V and J are TRBV7-2 and TRBJ2-7; maybe TRBD2 (6 bases). CDR1 and CDR2 (germline): SGHTA, FQGNSA. CDR3 length: 14 amino acids. The CDR3 reads CASSPRGTPNEQYF. The CDR3 bases are TGTGCCAGCAGCCCCCGCGGGACCCCCAACGAGCAGTACTTT.

As concerns this clone: This CDR3 fails to terminate in the conserved phenylalanine or tryptophan, so it likely reflects a read error. V is TRBV7-9 and J is TRBJ1-1; tentative D call: TRBD1 (6 bases). V lost 1 base and J lost 7, with 19 bases in between. This CDR3 is 16 amino acids long. Germline V gene lookup returns CDR1 SEHNR and CDR2 FQNEAQ (reference sequence). For the CDR3, the DNA is TGTGCCAGCAGCTTAGTTGACTGGACAGTACCTTTTGAAGCTTTCCTT. This encodes CASSLVDWTVPFEAFL.

The V gene is TRBV18, the J gene TRBJ2-2, with no clear D. Trimming cost V 3 bases and J 3 bases, with 8 bases left between them. Germline V gives CDR1 KGHSH, CDR2 LQKENI. The CDR3 is made up of 14 amino acids. The CDR3 spells CASSPQLDTGELFF. CDR3 in DNA: TGTGCCAGCTCACCCCAACTGGACACCGGGGAGCTGTTTTTT.

This clone has a single count. The chain combines TRBV19 with TRBJ1-3, with D uncertain. The V gene lost 5 bases and the J gene lost 0 bases, with 11 bases spanning the gap. The CDR3 is 15 amino acids. Germline V gene data show CDR1 as LNHDA and CDR2 as SQIVND (reference sequence). The CDR3 sequence is CASSFLTSSGNTIYF. DNA for the CDR3: TGTGCCAGTAGTTTCTTAACCAGCTCTGGAAACACCATATATTTT.